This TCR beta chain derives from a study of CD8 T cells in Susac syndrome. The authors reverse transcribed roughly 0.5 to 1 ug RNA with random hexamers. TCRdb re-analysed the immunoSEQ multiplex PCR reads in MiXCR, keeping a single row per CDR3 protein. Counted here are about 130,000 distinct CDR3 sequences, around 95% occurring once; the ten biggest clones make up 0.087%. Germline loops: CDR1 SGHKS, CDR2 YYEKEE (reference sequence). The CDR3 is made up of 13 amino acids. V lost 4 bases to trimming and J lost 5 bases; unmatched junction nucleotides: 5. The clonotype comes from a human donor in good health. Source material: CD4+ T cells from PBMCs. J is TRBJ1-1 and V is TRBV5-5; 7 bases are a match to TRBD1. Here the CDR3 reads CASSTTGRTEAFF. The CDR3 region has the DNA TGTGCCAGCAGCACGACAGGGCGGACTGAAGCTTTCTTT. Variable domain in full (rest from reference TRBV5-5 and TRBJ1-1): DAGVTQSPTHLIKTRGQQVTLRCSPISGHKSVSWYQQVLGQGPQFIFQYYEKEERGRGNFPDRFSARQFPNYSSELNVNALLLGDSALYLCASSTTGRTEAFFGQGTRLTVV.